The clone carrying this TCR beta chain was observed once. This sample was included in a study of blood T cell repertoires in COVID-19. About the research overall: The origin of the acute and convalescent COVID-19 samples was the United States, Italy and Spain. PBMCs, B-cell-depleted T cells, or T cells were the source of the cDNA or gDNA that made up the material.

Original processing methods: Nucleated cell counts were estimated from reference gene primer amplification. TCRdb's table, derived via immunoSEQ multiplex PCR, lists solely in-frame clones and lacks some. That table gives V, J and clone size, and the DNA gave D and trimming. The profile shows fewer than 250,000 clones, about four fifths of them singletons. V was clipped by 4 bases and J by 6 bases; unmatched bases: 14. This CDR3 is 17 amino acids long. The germline gives CDR1 LNHDA, CDR2 SQIVND (reference sequence). This rearrangement joins TRBV19 to TRBJ2-2; 7 bases are shared with TRBD1. This TCR came from an elderly woman with acute or convalescent COVID-19. Sequenced material: peripheral blood. CDR3 loop: CASSTPTGQGDAGELFF. DNA for the CDR3: TGTGCCAGTAGTACCCCGACAGGGCAAGGGGATGCCGGGGAGCTGTTTTTT.